The 8 T cell receptor beta chains below were found in one sample sequenced in a study of a mutant IDH1 vaccine in newly diagnosed glioma. These receptors' antigens are unknown. Measured with immunoSEQ multiplex PCR; TCRdb has only the in-frame clones, and not every one. The data hold 56,000 or so clones, with less than 80% observed a single time. The time point denotes: week 47, end of study. In every dose of vaccine, 300 ug of mutant IDH1 20-mer peptide was given alongside topical imiquimod. The sequences come from PBMCs, collected from a glioma patient whose treatment included an IDH1 peptide vaccine. The receptor set was obtained from a man aged 50 to 60 with glioma.

V and J are TRBV2 and TRBJ1-5; 9 bases map to TRBD1. V lost 1 base, J lost 5 bases, and 3 bases stayed unmatched. Per germline, CDR1 SNHLY and CDR2 FYNNEI. The CDR3 has 15 residues. The CDR3 is CASSEGDRAYQPQHF. The CDR3 DNA follows: TGTGCCAGCAGTGAAGGGGACAGGGCTTATCAGCCCCAGCATTTT.

The rearrangement uses TRBV6-4 and TRBJ1-5, with D tentatively TRBD1 (5 bases). This CDR3 has 14 amino acids. In germline, CDR1 is MRHNA, CDR2 SNTAGT. V was shortened by 8 bases and J by 4 bases, with 15 bases between the two germline ends. The CDR3 sequence: CASRSRDWNQPQHF. The DNA of the CDR3 is TGTGCCAGCCGCAGTAGGGACTGGAATCAGCCCCAGCATTTT.

This clone was recorded only once. The gene calls are TRBV9 and TRBJ1-1, with 7 positions matching TRBD1. Germline V gene data show CDR1 as SGDLS and CDR2 as YYNGEE. V gave up 3 bases and J gave up 5 bases; unmatched junction bases: 16. The CDR3 contains 17 residues. The CDR3 nucleotides read TGTGCCAGCAGCGGGAGGGGGACAGCCAATAGTGGGACTGAAGCTTTCTTT. Protein product: CASSGRGTANSGTEAFF. Drawing the rest from reference TRBV9 and TRBJ1-1, the complete variable domain is DSGVTQTPKHLITATGQRVTLRCSPRSGDLSVYWYQQSLDQGLQFLIQYYNGEERAKGNILERFSAQQFPDLHSELNLSSLELGDSALYFCASSGRGTANSGTEAFFGQGTRLTVV.

This chain connects TRBV7-9 to TRBJ2-3; no clear D. The CDR3 consists of 13 residues. CDR1 and CDR2 (germline): SEHNR, FQNEAQ (reference sequence). Trimming took 2 bases from V and 2 from J, leaving 5 bases between them. The CDR3 DNA sequence: TGTGCCAGCAGCTTAAAGGACACAGATACGCAGTATTTT. Protein product: CASSLKDTDTQYF.

This chain connects TRBV27 to TRBJ1-1; D may be TRBD1 (6 bases). This CDR3 region has 14 residues. V dropped 3 bases and J dropped 1 base, with 9 bases sitting between them. Germline V gives CDR1 MNHEY, CDR2 SMNVEV (reference sequence). The CDR3 DNA is TGTGCCAGCAGTTTCGGGGGGCCGAACACTGAAGCTTTCTTT. Translated: CASSFGGPNTEAFF.

V usage is TRBV10-3 and J usage is TRBJ1-5; maybe TRBD1 (5 bases). This CDR3 comprises 12 residues. Trimming pared 5 bases from V and 5 bases from J, leaving 7 bases between. Germline assignment: CDR1 ENHRY and CDR2 SYGVKD. The CDR3 nucleotides are TGTGCCATCAGTCCCAGGGATCAGCCCCAGCATTTT. This gives the protein CAISPRDQPQHF.

The chain uses TRBV15 and TRBJ2-6, with TRBD1 as a possible D gene (5 bases). CDR1 and CDR2 from the germline V gene are LNHNV and YYDKDF (reference sequence). Deletions cut 5 bases from V and 4 bases from J, with 9 bases between. The CDR3 totals 14 residues. As DNA, the CDR3 is TGTGCCACCAGCCTACGACAGGGGGCCAACGTCCTGACTTTC. It translates to CATSLRQGANVLTF.

This clone has only a few counts. V gene TRBV21-1 combines with J gene TRBJ1-4; the tabulated D call, TRBD1, remains unverified against the DNA. TRBV21-1 represents a pseudogene. This CDR3 has 14 amino acids. CDR3 region: CASSKGATNEKLFF. The CDR3 DNA sequence: TGTGCCAGCAGCAAAGGGGCTACTAATGAAAAACTGTTTTTT.